The clone carrying this T cell receptor (beta chain) showed up just a few times. Its antigen remains unknown. PBMCs, at least 6.5 million per sample, were isolated. It was with a sample-barcoded 5' primer and a J-beta primer mix that a second PCR of roughly 7 to 12 cycles was run. From the 5' RACE reads, TCRdb called clonotypes with MiXCR, one entry per CDR3 protein. This table has some 1.4 million distinct CDR3 sequences, about 40% appearing once. The data stem from a study of blood T cells in healthy people across ages. Findings and limits, study-wide: Diversity estimates drawn from one million T cells were deemed underestimates. While age rose, TCR beta diversity per million T cells dropped in a roughly linear way. As naive T cell percentage varied, TCR beta diversity correlated strongly with it.

Sequencing was carried out using blood. The source is a woman aged 18 to 35 in good health.

The CDR3 bases are TGTGCCAGCATGACTAGCGGGGCTGCCCAAGAGACCCAGTACTTC. Translating gives CASMTSGAAQETQYF. The J gene is TRBJ2-5, the V gene TRBV6-5, with 11 positions matching TRBD2. The CDR3 has 15 amino acids. Germline-derived CDR1 and CDR2 are MNHEY and SVGAGI. With 7 bases clipped from V and 1 base from J, the junction kept 5 bases outside the gene matches.